This note documents a single T cell receptor beta chain sequence. The data are from a study of blood T cell repertoires in COVID-19. All recovered Cohort 3 donors got two negative PCRs, got clearance, or saw symptom resolution. In the study's own analysis: How many nucleated cells were present was estimated from reference gene primer amplification. This table comes from immunoSEQ multiplex PCR, and its TCRdb copy is limited to in-frame clones, with some not included. V and J calls and clone size are given by that table; D and trimming were obtained from the DNA. The repertoire holds 350,000 to 400,000 clones, around nine tenths seen once, with about 1.1% in the top ten. The CDR3 loop spans 14 amino acids. Germline CDR1 reads KGHSH; CDR2 reads LQKENI. V lost 6 bases and J lost 1, with 12 bases in between.

The origin of this receptor is a woman between 18 and 30 years old who had recovered from COVID-19. Sequencing was done on a sample of PBMCs or T cells enriched from blood (not recorded which). The rearrangement uses TRBV18 and TRBJ1-1, with D unresolved. The chain's CDR3 is CASSSNGQNTEAFF. DNA for the CDR3: TGTGCCAGCTCTTCCAATGGGCAGAACACTGAAGCTTTCTTT.